This TCR beta chain came from a study of T cells expressing NK-cell markers. TCRdb re-analyzed the 5' RACE reads; it lists each CDR3 protein once, without DNA. Across around 550,000 distinct CDR3 sequences, the top ten clones capture around 3.3% of the sample. This CDR3 is 14 amino acids long. Looked up from germline, CDR1 is SGDLS and CDR2 is YYNGEE. This sequence joins TRBV9 and TRBJ2-1. The clonotype comes from a young man in good health. The specimen sequenced was blood T cells: a sorted CD56 or NKG2C T cell subset, CD4+ or CD8+ T cells, or bulk PBMC T cells (not recorded which). The CDR3 loop reads CASSVDAAENEQFF. Based on the CDR3 plus reference TRBV9 and TRBJ2-1, the full variable domain is DSGVTQTPKHLITATGQRVTLRCSPRSGDLSVYWYQQSLDQGLQFLIQYYNGEERAKGNILERFSAQQFPDLHSELNLSSLELGDSALYFCASSVDAAENEQFFGPGTRLTVL.